This is a list of T cell receptor beta chains from one sample in a study of memory CD4+ T cells and cytomegalovirus serostatus. TCRdb's copy holds only in-frame clones and misses some; the assay was immunoSEQ multiplex PCR. The sample gives more than 35,000 clones, roughly 85% of which show up once; approximately 5% is in the top ten. The sequenced material came from memory CD4+ T cells from blood. These receptors originate from an adult in good health and CMV-seropositive. Each CDR3 is given with its conserved first and last residue. The D gene is left open where the match is weak. Size values are once, few and many counts, or a class for expanded clones, and some rows have none.

CDR3aa	CDR3nt	v_gene	j_gene	d_gene	len	abundance
CASSPLGGASSGNTIYF	TGTGCCAGCAGCCCCTTGGGAGGCGCCAGCTCTGGAAACACCATATATTTT	TRBV14	TRBJ1-3	-	17	few
CASSIAGDRDTQYF	TGTGCCAGCAGTATAGCGGGAGACCGAGATACGCAGTATTTT	TRBV2	TRBJ2-3	TRBD2	14	-
CASSVSANTGELFF	TGTGCCAGTAGTGTCAGCGCGAACACCGGGGAGCTGTTTTTT	TRBV19	TRBJ2-2	-	14	-
CASSAAGGDYGYTF	TGTGCCAGCAGCGCTGCAGGGGGCGACTATGGCTACACCTTC	TRBV9	TRBJ1-2	TRBD1	14	-
CASSVGRTAGNTIYF	TGTGCCAGCAGCGTAGGGAGGACGGCTGGAAACACCATATATTTT	TRBV9	TRBJ1-3	-	15	-
CASSYFAEGTEAFF	TGTGCCAGCAGTTACTTTGCAGAGGGCACTGAAGCTTTCTTT	TRBV6-6	TRBJ1-1	-	14	-
CASSRTGSDYNEQFF	TGTGCCAGCAGTAGGACAGGGTCCGATTACAATGAGCAGTTCTTC	TRBV6-1	TRBJ2-1	TRBD1	15	-
CASSKIGSSYEQYF	TGTGCCAGTAGTAAGATCGGCAGCTCCTACGAGCAGTACTTC	TRBV19	TRBJ2-7	-	14	few
CASSRGQGGSANEKLFF	TGTGCCAGCAGCCGAGGACAGGGTGGGTCGGCTAATGAAAAACTGTTTTTT	TRBV7-9	TRBJ1-4	TRBD1	17	-
CASSENRGRTADTQYF	TGTGCCAGCAGCGAAAACAGGGGTAGGACGGCGGATACGCAGTATTTT	TRBV11-1	TRBJ2-3	TRBD1	16	-
CASNIQGKNTEAFF	TGTGCCAGCAACATACAGGGAAAGAACACTGAAGCTTTCTTT	TRBV5-8	TRBJ1-1	-	14	-
CASSFSGTDYGYTF	TGTGCCAGCAGCTTTTCTGGGACAGACTATGGCTACACCTTC	TRBV5-4	TRBJ1-2	TRBD1	14	-
CASSPRVERGSTDTQYF	TGTGCCAGCAGCCCCCGGGTGGAGCGGGGGAGCACAGATACGCAGTATTTT	TRBV4-2	TRBJ2-3	TRBD2	17	-
CASSDKSGQVAGYTF	TGCGCCAGCAGCGACAAATCCGGACAGGTAGCAGGCTACACCTTC	TRBV5-1	TRBJ1-2	TRBD1	15	few
CASSFLQGHEQFF	TGTGCCAGTAGTTTCTTACAGGGACATGAGCAGTTCTTC	TRBV19	TRBJ2-1	-	13	-
CASKGVLGPENTEAFF	TGTGCCAGTAAAGGGGTATTGGGACCGGAGAACACTGAAGCTTTCTTT	TRBV19	TRBJ1-1	-	16	-
CASSTRPLAGALNTGELFF	TGCGCCAGCAGCACACGCCCACTAGCGGGGGCCCTGAACACCGGGGAGCTGTTTTTT	TRBV4-3	TRBJ2-2	TRBD2	19	once
CAISEYQGSSYNEQFF	TGTGCCATCAGTGAATACCAGGGCAGCTCCTACAATGAGCAGTTCTTC	TRBV10-3	TRBJ2-1	-	16	-
CASSLRTLAANTGELFF	TGCGCCAGCAGCTTGAGGACCTTAGCGGCAAACACCGGGGAGCTGTTTTTT	TRBV5-1	TRBJ2-2	-	17	once
CASSLRVGRTANYGYTF	TGTGCCAGCAGTTTAAGGGTAGGGAGGACCGCTAACTATGGCTACACCTTC	TRBV27	TRBJ1-2	-	17	-
CASSSPETQYF	TGTGCCAGCAGCTCCCCTGAGACCCAGTACTTC	TRBV5-6	TRBJ2-5	-	11	-
CASSLRQGETQYF	TGCGCCAGCAGCTTGAGGCAGGGGGAGACCCAGTACTTC	TRBV5-1	TRBJ2-5	-	13	-
CASSREVDSYQPQHF	TGCGCCAGCAGCCGAGAGGTAGACAGTTATCAGCCCCAGCATTTT	TRBV4-3	TRBJ1-5	-	15	-
CASKDPYEQYF	TGTGCCAGTAAGGATCCCTACGAGCAGTACTTC	TRBV6-5	TRBJ2-7	-	11	-
CASSQESFGQATFYEQYF	TGTGCCAGCAGCCAAGAATCATTCGGGCAGGCTACTTTTTACGAGCAGTACTTC	TRBV14	TRBJ2-7	-	18	once
CAISEGQGDTGELFF	TGTGCCATCAGTGAGGGACAGGGGGACACCGGGGAGCTGTTTTTT	TRBV10-3	TRBJ2-2	TRBD1	15	-
CASSGSTGVEQYF	TGCGCCAGCAGCGGATCGACAGGGGTCGAGCAGTACTTC	TRBV5-1	TRBJ2-7	TRBD1	13	-
CASSLGENTEAFF	TGTGCCAGCAGCTTAGGGGAGAACACTGAAGCTTTCTTT	TRBV7-7	TRBJ1-1	-	13	-
CASRGAGGGFGTQYF	TGTGCCAGCAGGGGCGCGGGGGGCGGCTTCGGCACGCAGTATTTT	TRBV6-5	TRBJ2-3	TRBD2	15	-
CASSQSTGQTAYEQYF	TGTGCCAGCAGCCAATCAACAGGACAGACTGCCTACGAGCAGTACTTC	TRBV14	TRBJ2-7	-	16	-
CASTSIGRSDTQYF	TGTGCCAGCACCTCTATCGGGAGGTCAGATACGCAGTATTTT	TRBV6-5	TRBJ2-3	TRBD2	14	once
CASSPATSGSGDTQYF	TGTGCCAGCAGCCCAGCTACTAGCGGGAGTGGTGATACGCAGTATTTT	TRBV5-4	TRBJ2-3	TRBD2	16	-
CASRQAGTQAGELFF	TGTGCCAGCAGACAGGCCGGGACACAGGCAGGGGAGCTGTTTTTT	TRBV5-5	TRBJ2-2	-	15	-
CASSEVSRGYTF	TGTGCCAGCAGTGAAGTGTCGCGGGGCTACACCTTC	TRBV2	TRBJ1-2	-	12	-
CASSLLRGGYTDTQYF	TGTGCCAGCAGCTTGTTGAGGGGGGGTTACACAGATACGCAGTATTTT	TRBV5-6	TRBJ2-3	-	16	-
CASSVTAYQETQYF	TGTGCCAGCAGCGTCACTGCGTACCAAGAGACCCAGTACTTC	TRBV9	TRBJ2-5	-	14	once